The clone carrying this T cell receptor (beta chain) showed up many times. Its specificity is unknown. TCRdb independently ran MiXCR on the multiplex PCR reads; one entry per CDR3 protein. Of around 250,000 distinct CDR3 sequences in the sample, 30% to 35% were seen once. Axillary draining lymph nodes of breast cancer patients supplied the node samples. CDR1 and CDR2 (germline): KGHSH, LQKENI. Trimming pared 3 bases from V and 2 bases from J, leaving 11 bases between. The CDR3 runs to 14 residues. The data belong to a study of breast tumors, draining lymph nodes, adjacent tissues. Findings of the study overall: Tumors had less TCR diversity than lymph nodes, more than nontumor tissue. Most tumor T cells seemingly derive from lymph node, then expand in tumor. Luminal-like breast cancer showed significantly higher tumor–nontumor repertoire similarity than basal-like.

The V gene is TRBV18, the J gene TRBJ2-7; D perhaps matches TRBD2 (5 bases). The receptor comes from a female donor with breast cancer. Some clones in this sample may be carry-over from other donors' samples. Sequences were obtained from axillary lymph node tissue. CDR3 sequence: CASSPPGNPYEQYF. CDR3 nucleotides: TGTGCCAGCTCACCCCCGGGGAATCCCTACGAGCAGTACTTC.